Below are 7 T cell receptor beta chains sequenced from a single sample in a study of Tregs in tolerant kidney transplant recipients. Sequencing used immunoSEQ multiplex PCR; TCRdb keeps in-frame clones, though not all of them. The listing contains 45,000 to 55,000 clones. Specimen: CD4+ T cells from blood, collected before the transplant. All receptors come from a human donor who received a combined kidney and bone marrow transplant.

With regard to this clone: With the read ending 3 residues before the CDR3 end, the germline J gene is used to fill in that end. The chain has TRBV5-1 and TRBJ2-2; tentatively, D is TRBD2 (7 bases). The CDR3 covers 18 residues. V lost 2 bases to trimming and J lost 5 bases, with 22 bases between them. Germline V gives CDR1 SGHRS, CDR2 YFSETQ. CDR3 loop: CASSLPGRGTTGTGELFF. The part of the CDR3 DNA that was read is TGCGCCAGCAGCTTACCGGGACGGGGGACTACAGGGACCGGGGAG.

Regarding this clone: The read ends 3 residues early relative to the CDR3; the germline J gene fills the gap. V and J are TRBV20-1 and TRBJ1-1; unclear D gene. Trimming stripped 0 bases from V and 4 bases from J, with 12 bases between. The germline gives CDR1 DFQATT, CDR2 SNEGSKA (reference sequence). The CDR3 runs 14 residues. The CDR3 protein is CSARDPLTGTEAFF. The sequenced part of the CDR3 DNA is TGCAGTGCTAGAGATCCGTTGACGGGCACTGAA.

On this clone itself: One end of the junction fails to match germline, which may point to a read error. Additional DNA sequences in this sample encode the identical CDR3. CDR3 DNA (partial): TGTGCCAGCAGCTTGGAGGCAGGAGACACAGATACG. Residues: CASSLEAGDTDT. The full CDR3 protein reads CASSLEAGDTDTQYF. The chain recombines TRBV5-1 with TRBJ2-3; D perhaps matches TRBD2 (5 bases). From the germline J gene comes the end of the CDR3, since the read stops 3 residues before it. The V gene's germline CDR1 is SGHRS and CDR2 YFSETQ. CDR3 length equals 15 residues.

As to this clone: The read ends 3 residues before the CDR3 terminus; that terminus is restored from the germline J gene. The chain is built from TRBV7-2 and TRBJ1-1; TRBD1 might be the D (6 bases). V lost 4 bases, J lost 1 base, and 7 bases lay in between. The CDR3 sequence is 13 residues long. Germline V gene data show CDR1 as SGHTA and CDR2 as FQGNSA. CDR3 DNA, as far as it was read: TGTGCCAGCAGCTCGGACAGGAACACTGAA. Amino acid sequence: CASSSDRNTE. The complete CDR3 reads CASSSDRNTEAFF. Full variable domain (remainder filled in from reference TRBV7-2 and TRBJ1-1): GAGVSQSPSNKVTEKGKDVELRCDPISGHTALYWYRQSLGQGLEFLIYFQGNSAPDKSGLPSDRFSAERTGGSVSTLTIQRTQQEDSAVYLCASSSDRNTEAFFGQGTRLTVV.

The sequenced part of the CDR3 DNA is TGCAGTGCTCGCTCCCCGACAGGGAACTATGGC. Its translation: CSARSPTGNYG. The full CDR3 sequence reads CSARSPTGNYGYTF. V gene TRBV20-1 combines with J gene TRBJ1-2; 7 bases align to TRBD1. Read data end 3 residues before the CDR3 end; the end is taken from the germline J gene. The CDR3 contains 14 residues. V trimming: 5 bases; J trimming: 2 bases; junction bases outside the gene matches: 8. The germline CDR1 and CDR2 sequences are DFQATT and SNEGSKA (reference sequence).

To note about this clone: Sequencing ends 3 residues short of the CDR3 end; the germline J gene provides the rest. This sequence joins TRBV18 and TRBJ2-1; 9 nucleotides agree with TRBD2. Trimming at V came to 0 bases and at J to 8 bases, leaving 8 bases not matched to a gene. The CDR3 sequence is 16 residues long. CDR1 is KGHSH and CDR2 is LQKENI in the germline V gene. The covered CDR3 bases are TGTGCCAGCTCACCACCTAGGGCGGGAGGGCCGGATGAG. This gives the protein CASSPPRAGGPDE. The entire CDR3 sequence reads CASSPPRAGGPDEQFF.

About this clone: Sequencing ends 3 residues short of the CDR3 end; the germline J gene provides the rest. The gene calls are TRBV2 and TRBJ1-1; no definite D call. The CDR3 totals 15 residues. V shed 4 bases and J shed 1 base, with 13 bases lying between them. Per the germline V gene, CDR1 is SNHLY and CDR2 is FYNNEI. The sequenced CDR3 bases are TGTGCCAGCAGTGCCGGATTGTCGGGGAACACTGAA. Translating gives CASSAGLSGNTE. The CDR3, in full, reads CASSAGLSGNTEAFF.